This TCR beta chain was recorded in a study of graft-versus-host responses after intestinal transplantation. About this clone: Its antigen is still unknown.

Profiling relied on immunoSEQ multiplex PCR, and the TCRdb table lists in-frame clones only, not all of them. The sample holds more than 85,000 clones, roughly four fifths seen once. The receptor's source is a human donor who received an intestinal transplant. Specimen: unstimulated CD4+ T cells sorted from spleen or lymph node cells, collected before intestinal transplant.

This chain's CDR3 is CASSLRGGMGETQYF. CDR3 nucleotides: TGTGCCAGCAGCTTAAGAGGGGGCATGGGGGAGACCCAGTACTTC. The V call is TRBV7-3, the J call TRBJ2-5; 7 positions match TRBD1. Unmatched junction bases numbered 7, after V lost 1 base and J lost 5 bases. Germline CDR1 reads SGHTA; CDR2 reads FQGTGA. The CDR3 length is 15 residues.